The sequence of this T cell receptor beta chain was determined in a study of long-term antiretroviral therapy in people with HIV. At the survey level, the v3.0 immunoSEQ assay was run. Here immunoSEQ multiplex PCR was the method, and the copy in TCRdb shows in-frame clones only, minus some. The table shows 20,000 to 25,000 clones, with 88% occurring only once. Germline lookup yields CDR1 SQVTM and CDR2 ANQGSEA. V lost 7 bases and J 3 bases, leaving 10 bases between the germline ends. The CDR3 contains 12 residues. Researchers secured at least one pre-ART and at least two post-ART PBMC samples from each donor. With regard to this clone: The antigen remains undetermined.

Study results and caveats: Transplant-donor-level diversity was not reached after ART, though diversity increased. Regardless of time point, clones expanded before ART dominated the repertoire.

The sample consisted of unsorted PBMCs, taken 2.3 years after starting antiretroviral therapy. The receptor comes from a man between 60 and 75 years old with HIV. The gene calls are TRBV29-1 and TRBJ2-1; D remains ambiguous. The CDR3 sequence: CSGATLYNEQFF. The CDR3 DNA follows: TGCAGCGGAGCGACGCTCTACAATGAGCAGTTCTTC.